This passage covers 20 T cell receptor beta chains from one sample sequenced in a study of shared clonotypes between healthy human individuals. TCRdb's table, derived via immunoSEQ multiplex PCR, lists solely in-frame clones and lacks some. This sample yields roughly 2,300,000 clones, of which about 90% are seen a single time; around 0.35% belongs to the top ten. The sample taken for sequencing was naive CD4+ T cells from PBMCs. The subset here: CD45RA+ positively selected. These receptors all stem from a man in his late teens or twenties in good health. Some clones in this sample may be carry-over from other donors' samples.

This chain joins TRBV7-2 and TRBJ2-3; 9 nucleotides agree with TRBD2. The V gene end was trimmed by 2 bases and the J gene end by 5 bases; junction bases not matched to a gene: 8. CDR1 and CDR2 (germline): SGHTA, FQGNSA. This CDR3 contains 16 residues. The DNA for the CDR3 is TGTGCCAGCAGCTTATATAGCGGGAGTTTAGTAGATACGCAGTATTTT. This encodes CASSLYSGSLVDTQYF. Supplemented by reference TRBV7-2 and TRBJ2-3, the full variable domain reads GAGVSQSPSNKVTEKGKDVELRCDPISGHTALYWYRQSLGQGLEFLIYFQGNSAPDKSGLPSDRFSAERTGGSVSTLTIQRTQQEDSAVYLCASSLYSGSLVDTQYFGPGTRLTVL.

The chain links TRBV10-3 to TRBJ2-7, with 7 bases matching TRBD2. Losses at the gene ends were 10 bases for V and 1 base for J; bases not matched to a gene: 7. Germline loops: CDR1 ENHRY, CDR2 SYGVKD. This CDR3 spans 13 amino acids. CDR3 residues: CATREGPSYEQYF. CDR3 DNA sequence: TGTGCCACAAGGGAGGGTCCTTCCTACGAGCAGTACTTC.

The J gene is TRBJ2-7, the V gene TRBV11-2; TRBD2 is a possible D gene (5 bases). This CDR3 has 14 amino acids. Trimming removed 4 bases from V and 2 bases from J, with 12 bases in between. The V gene's germline CDR1 is SGHAT and CDR2 FQNNGV. This CDR3 reads CASSSWTEAYEQYF. The CDR3 nucleotides are TGTGCCAGCAGCTCCTGGACGGAGGCCTACGAGCAGTACTTC.

The chain joins TRBV5-5 to TRBJ1-2; the D gene is possibly TRBD1 (5 bases). The germline V gene has CDR1 SGHKS and CDR2 YYEKEE (reference sequence). The CDR3 runs to 16 residues. The V end lost 2 bases, the J end lost 6 bases, and 20 bases lay between the germline ends. The CDR3 coding sequence is TGTGCCAGCAGCTTCGGCCACGGGGGTGGGGCTGATGGCTACACCTTC. It is translated as CASSFGHGGGADGYTF.

About this clone itself: Distinct nucleotide sequences in the sample also encode this CDR3. V is TRBV6-1 and J is TRBJ2-7; TRBD2 matches 13 bases. The V and J ends lost 7 bases and 4 bases, in that order; junction bases with no gene match: 4. This CDR3 is built from 14 residues. Germline V gives CDR1 MNHNS, CDR2 SASEGT. The CDR3 region is CASIRTSGSYEQYF. In DNA, the CDR3 is TGTGCCAGCATACGGACTAGCGGGAGTTACGAGCAGTACTTC.

This CDR3 is CASSLSGGRALYEQYF. The CDR3 coding sequence is TGTGCCAGCAGCTTATCGGGCGGGAGGGCCCTCTACGAGCAGTACTTC. This chain joins TRBV11-2 and TRBJ2-7; 9 bases map to TRBD2. The CDR3 is 16 residues long. Germline loops: CDR1 SGHAT, CDR2 FQNNGV. After removal of 2 bases from V and 3 bases from J, the junction contained 8 bases not matched to a gene.

The chain combines TRBV7-9 with TRBJ2-7; 9 bases line up with TRBD2. This CDR3 contains 15 residues. Germline V gene data show CDR1 as SEHNR and CDR2 as FQNEAQ (reference sequence). Losses at the gene ends were 5 bases for V and 2 bases for J; bases not matched to a gene: 7. This chain's CDR3 is CASSALTSGTYEQYF. Here the CDR3 DNA reads TGTGCCAGCAGCGCACTGACTAGCGGCACCTACGAGCAGTACTTC.

CDR3 loop: CASSGGTGNTDTQYF. The CDR3 DNA reads as TGCGCCAGCAGCGGAGGGACAGGGAACACAGATACGCAGTATTTT. The chain joins TRBV5-1 to TRBJ2-3; TRBD1 agrees at 9 bases. Per the germline V gene, CDR1 is SGHRS and CDR2 is YFSETQ. V was pared by 4 bases and J by 2 bases, with 5 bases of the junction left unmatched. CDR3 length: 15 residues.

On this clone itself: This CDR3 is also generated by other DNA sequences in the sample. The rearrangement joins TRBV19 to TRBJ1-1; D uncertain. V lost 5 bases and J 4 bases, leaving 8 bases between the germline ends. Germline V gives CDR1 LNHDA, CDR2 SQIVND (reference sequence). The CDR3 loop spans 12 amino acids. The CDR3 DNA reads as TGTGCCAGTAGTTTCTTGGGCACTGAAGCTTTCTTT. Its protein is CASSFLGTEAFF.

The genes are TRBV28 and TRBJ2-1; 7 positions match TRBD2. Germline CDR1 MDHEN, CDR2 SYDVKM. V lost 3 bases and J lost 7; bases outside the gene matches: 6. The CDR3 sequence is 14 residues long. The CDR3 loop is CASSFTGGRNEQFF. The CDR3 region has the DNA TGTGCCAGCAGTTTTACGGGAGGAAGAAATGAGCAGTTCTTC. The full variable domain, with the rest looked up from reference TRBV28 and TRBJ2-1, is DVKVTQSSRYLVKRTGEKVFLECVQDMDHENMFWYRQDPGLGLRLIYFSYDVKMKEKGDIPEGYSVSREKKERFSLILESASTNQTSMYLCASSFTGGRNEQFFGPGTRLTVL.

This rearrangement joins TRBV15 to TRBJ2-7; TRBD1 might be the D (6 bases). This CDR3 comprises 16 residues. Germline V gene sequence: CDR1 LNHNV, CDR2 YYDKDF (reference sequence). V dropped 3 bases and J dropped 2 bases, with 17 bases sitting between them. CDR3 bases: TGTGCCACCAGCAGTCCTCAGGGGCCCGCCCCCTACGAGCAGTACTTC. This gives the protein CATSSPQGPAPYEQYF.

The chain carries TRBV18 and TRBJ2-3; D not certain. The germline V gene has CDR1 KGHSH and CDR2 LQKENI. V lost 0 bases, J lost 1 base, and 8 bases lay in between. The CDR3 covers 15 residues. CDR3 nucleotides: TGTGCCAGCTCACCACCCAGTACCCGCACAGATACGCAGTATTTT. This sequence encodes CASSPPSTRTDTQYF. Complete variable domain (other parts from reference TRBV18 and TRBJ2-3): NAGVMQNPRHLVRRRGQEARLRCSPMKGHSHVYWYRQLPEEGLKFMVYLQKENIIDESGMPKERFSAEFPKEGPSILRIQQVVRGDSAAYFCASSPPSTRTDTQYFGPGTRLTVL.

The J gene is TRBJ1-3, the V gene TRBV4-1; no clear D. Germline V gene lookup returns CDR1 MGHRA and CDR2 YSYEKL. Trimming pared 0 bases from V and 0 bases from J, leaving 15 bases between. The CDR3 extends over 18 amino acids. The CDR3 sequence: CASSQEGFGSRSGNTIYF. The CDR3 DNA is TGCGCCAGCAGCCAAGAAGGTTTTGGCTCCCGCTCTGGAAACACCATATATTTT.

The J gene is TRBJ2-3, the V gene TRBV5-1; no firm D call. With 4 bases removed from V and 2 bases from J, the gap between germline ends came to 11 bases. The CDR3 consists of 14 residues. Germline CDR1 is SGHRS and CDR2 is YFSETQ. The CDR3 is CASSGGGLTDTQYF. CDR3 DNA: TGCGCCAGCAGCGGCGGCGGTCTCACAGATACGCAGTATTTT.

V gene TRBV28 combines with J gene TRBJ2-7; D may be TRBD1 (6 bases). The CDR3 covers 14 residues. Germline CDR1 and CDR2: MDHEN and SYDVKM. Trimming pared 5 bases from V and 5 bases from J, leaving 16 bases between. The chain's CDR3 is CASSKNRVLDEQYF. As DNA, the CDR3 is TGTGCCAGCAGTAAGAACAGGGTACTCGACGAGCAGTACTTC.

The chain recombines TRBV19 with TRBJ2-1, with TRBD2 identical over 7 bases. The CDR3 loop spans 15 amino acids. Germline V gene sequence: CDR1 LNHDA, CDR2 SQIVND (reference sequence). Losses at the gene ends were 4 bases for V and 7 bases for J; bases not matched to a gene: 10. The CDR3 loop is CASSTPGRTRNEQFF. The DNA for the CDR3 is TGTGCCAGTAGTACCCCGGGACGGACTAGGAATGAGCAGTTCTTC.

J is TRBJ2-3 and V is TRBV5-6, with a weak D call TRBD1 (6 bases). The CDR3 is 15 amino acids. Germline V gene lookup returns CDR1 SGHDT and CDR2 YYEEEE. The V end lost 2 bases, the J end lost 0 bases, and 10 bases lay between the germline ends. CDR3 protein: CASSFRDRSTDTQYF. CDR3 coding DNA: TGTGCCAGCAGCTTTCGCGACAGGAGCACAGATACGCAGTATTTT.

The chain carries TRBV4-3 and TRBJ2-3; no clear D. The ends were cut back, 2 bases at V and 3 bases at J, with 9 bases in the middle. The length of the CDR3 is 14 residues. Germline CDR1 and CDR2: LGHNA and YSLEER. The CDR3 here is CASSQYDGTDTQYF. CDR3 in DNA: TGCGCCAGCAGCCAATATGACGGAACAGATACGCAGTATTTT.

V and J are TRBV9 and TRBJ2-7; a weak D match, TRBD2 (5 bases). Germline-derived CDR1 and CDR2 are SGDLS and YYNGEE. CDR3 length: 12 residues. Trimming pared 4 bases from V and 3 bases from J, leaving 8 bases between. CDR3 DNA: TGTGCCAGCAGCAGGGAGAGCTACGAGCAGTACTTC. Translated: CASSRESYEQYF. Supplemented by reference TRBV9 and TRBJ2-7, the full variable domain reads DSGVTQTPKHLITATGQRVTLRCSPRSGDLSVYWYQQSLDQGLQFLIQYYNGEERAKGNILERFSAQQFPDLHSELNLSSLELGDSALYFCASSRESYEQYFGPGTRLTVT.

The CDR3, as DNA: TGTGCCTGGAGTCCCACGATCCTAGCGGGGACCCCCTACGAGCAGTACTTC. Encoded protein: CAWSPTILAGTPYEQYF. The chain couples TRBV30 to TRBJ2-7; TRBD2 aligns across 9 bases. Germline lookup yields CDR1 GTSNPN and CDR2 SVGIG (reference sequence). This CDR3 spans 17 amino acids. Trimming took 2 bases from V and 2 from J; bases not matched to a gene: 13.